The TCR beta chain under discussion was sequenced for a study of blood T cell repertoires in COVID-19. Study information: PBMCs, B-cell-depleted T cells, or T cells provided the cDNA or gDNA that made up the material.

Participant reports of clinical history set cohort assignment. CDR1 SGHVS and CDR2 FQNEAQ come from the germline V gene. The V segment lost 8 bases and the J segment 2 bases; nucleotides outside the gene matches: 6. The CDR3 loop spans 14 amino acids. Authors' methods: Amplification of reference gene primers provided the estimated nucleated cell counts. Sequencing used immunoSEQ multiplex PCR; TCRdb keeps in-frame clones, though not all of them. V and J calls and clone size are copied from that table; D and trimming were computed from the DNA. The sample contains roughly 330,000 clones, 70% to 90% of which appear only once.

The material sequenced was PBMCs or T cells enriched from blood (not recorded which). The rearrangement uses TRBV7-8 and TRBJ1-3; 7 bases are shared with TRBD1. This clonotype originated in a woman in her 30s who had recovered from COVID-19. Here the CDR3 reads CASGYRGAGNTIYF. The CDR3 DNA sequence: TGTGCCAGCGGGTACAGGGGAGCTGGAAACACCATATATTTT.